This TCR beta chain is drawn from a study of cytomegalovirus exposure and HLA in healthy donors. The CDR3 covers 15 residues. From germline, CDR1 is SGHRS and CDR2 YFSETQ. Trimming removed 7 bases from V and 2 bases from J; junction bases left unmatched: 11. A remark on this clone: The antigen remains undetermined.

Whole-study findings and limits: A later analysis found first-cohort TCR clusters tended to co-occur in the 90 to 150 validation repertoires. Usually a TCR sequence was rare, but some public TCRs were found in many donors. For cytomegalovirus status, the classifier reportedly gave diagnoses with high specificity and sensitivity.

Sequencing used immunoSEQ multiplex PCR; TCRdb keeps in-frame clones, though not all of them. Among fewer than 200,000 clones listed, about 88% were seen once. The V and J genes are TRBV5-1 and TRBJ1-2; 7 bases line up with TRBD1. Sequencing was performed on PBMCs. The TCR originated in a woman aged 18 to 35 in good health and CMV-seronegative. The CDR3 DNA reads TGCGCCAGCTCAAGAGGACAGGCCGCCAACTATGGCTACACCTTC. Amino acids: CASSRGQAANYGYTF.